This T cell receptor (beta chain) was obtained from a study of blood T cells in healthy people across ages. Germline-derived CDR1 and CDR2 are MNHEY and SVGAGI. This CDR3 is built from 17 residues. The V gene lost 3 bases and the J gene lost 5 bases, with 22 bases spanning the gap. Healthy Caucasian individuals from Russia aged roughly 6 to 90 were enrolled as donors. As to this clonotype: Its antigen remains unidentified.

Study-level results: Among T cells, TCR beta diversity per million cells dropped roughly linearly as age rose. For the donors, CMV status was unknown and possibly confounded expanded clonotype changes.

Through a sample-barcoded 5' primer and a J-beta primer mix, a second PCR was run for 7 to 11 cycles. Tags on each cDNA molecule came from a template-switch adaptor with 12 random nucleotides. In TCRdb, the 5' RACE reads were re-called with MiXCR into one record per CDR3 protein. The table lists about 780,000 distinct CDR3 sequences, roughly 26% of them singletons, with about 3% in the top ten. These data also formed part of another study, on T cells of mothers and their children.

This clonotype was sampled from a boy aged 5-17 years in good health. The genes are TRBV6-5 and TRBJ2-5; TRBD2 might be the D (6 bases). The specimen sequenced was blood. CDR3 nucleotide sequence: TGTGCCAGCAGTTATTCCCCAGGAGGGGTCTTACGGGAGACCCAGTACTTC. This sequence encodes CASSYSPGGVLRETQYF.